Listed below are T cell receptor beta chains from one sample, sequenced in a study of blood T cell repertoires in COVID-19. Method: immunoSEQ multiplex PCR; TCRdb's copy keeps in-frame clones and lacks some. The sample lists tens of thousands of clones, 65% to 85% occurring once. The sample consisted of peripheral blood. These receptors were collected from a man aged 55 to 70 with acute or convalescent COVID-19. CDR3s include the opening cysteine and the closing phenylalanine or tryptophan. The D gene is left open where the match is weak. The size of a clone is reported for some rows only, either as once, few or many, or as a class for expanded clones.

>TRBJ2-1|TRBV4-1|NA|NA
TGCGCCAGCAGCCTTCGACAGACATCCTCCTACAATGAGCAGTTCTTC
CASSLRQTSSYNEQFF
>TRBJ1-1|TRBV5-1|NA|NA
TGCGCCAGCAGCTTCATCGGGTCGTTGAACACTGAAGCTTTCTTT
CASSFIGSLNTEAFF
>TRBJ1-5|TRBV4-1|NA|NA
TGCGCCAGCAGCCAAGATGGGGGCTTCGGCAATCAGCCCCAGCATTTT
CASSQDGGFGNQPQHF
>TRBJ1-3|TRBV2|TRBD1|NA
TGTGCCAGCAGCCCGACGTGGACAGGGAGTTTTGGAAACACCATATATTTT
CASSPTWTGSFGNTIYF
>TRBJ1-6|TRBV4-1|NA|NA
TGCGCCAGCAGCCAAGACCAGATTAATTCACCCCTCCACTTT
CASSQDQINSPLHF
>TRBJ1-6|TRBV19|NA|once
TGTGCCAGTAGTATACTCCATACAGGACAATCCCCTTCACCCCTCCACTTT
CASSILHTGQSPSPLHF
>TRBJ1-3|TRBV4-3|NA|NA
TGCGCCAGCAGCCAAGAGAGAGCAGGATATTACTCTGGAAACACCATATATTTT
CASSQERAGYYSGNTIYF
>TRBJ1-1|TRBV11-2|NA|NA
TGTGCCAGCAGCTTAGCTTCGGGAAGGTGGACTGAAGCTTTCTTT
CASSLASGRWTEAFF
>TRBJ1-1|TRBV4-3|NA|hyperexpanded
TGCGCCAGCAGCCAAGAGGAGGGTGCGGTTTTGGGGGCTTTCTTT
CASSQEEGAVLGAFF
>TRBJ1-4|TRBV19|NA|NA
TGTGCCAGCGCCCCCGTGAGCTGGGAAAAACTGTTTTTT
CASAPVSWEKLFF
>TRBJ1-1|TRBV10-3|NA|NA
TGTGCCATCAGGAAAACAGGGACTGAAGCTTTCTTT
CAIRKTGTEAFF
>TRBJ1-1|TRBV12-3/TRBV12-4|NA|NA
TGTGCCAGCAGTTTATCCCAGAACACTGAAGCTTTCTTT
CASSLSQNTEAFF
>TRBJ1-4|TRBV9|TRBD1|NA
TGTGCCAGCAGCGTAGGCCCCCGACAGGGGGGGGAAAAACTGTTTTTT
CASSVGPRQGGEKLFF
>TRBJ2-7|TRBV18|TRBD1|few
TGTGCCAGCTCACCGCCGCGGACAGGGGCGCGGGAGCAGTACTTC
CASSPPRTGAREQYF
>TRBJ1-3|TRBV7-9|NA|NA
TGTGCCAGCAGCCAAGGGGACACCATATATTTT
CASSQGDTIYF
>TRBJ1-5|TRBV19|NA|few
TGTGCCAGTAGTATAAAGGGGGTCTATAGCAATCAGCCCCAGCATTTT
CASSIKGVYSNQPQHF
>TRBJ1-5|TRBV29-1|NA|NA
TGCAGCGTTGGGCCAAATCAGCCCCAGCATTTT
CSVGPNQPQHF
>TRBJ1-6|TRBV7-2|TRBD1|NA
TGTGCCAGCAGCACCAGACAGGGCAGGTCACCCCTCCACTTT
CASSTRQGRSPLHF
>TRBJ1-4|TRBV7-2|NA|NA
TGTGCCAGCACCAAGACGGGTAATGAAAAACTGTTTTTT
CASTKTGNEKLFF
>TRBJ2-3|TRBV4-2|NA|NA
TGTGCCAGCAGCCCGGGACATAGCACAGATACGCAGTATTTT
CASSPGHSTDTQYF
>TRBJ1-4|TRBV19|TRBD1|NA
TGTGCCAGTAGTCCGACAGGGGGAGTTGAAAAACTGTTTTTT
CASSPTGGVEKLFF
>TRBJ2-3|TRBV7-3|TRBD2|NA
TGTGCCAGCAGCCCCCCGGGTAGCGGGGGGGCCCGAACAGATACGCAGTATTTT
CASSPPGSGGARTDTQYF
>TRBJ2-1|TRBV5-1|TRBD2|NA
TGCGCCAGCAGCCCACCCGGGACTAGCGGGGTCGATGAGCAGTTCTTC
CASSPPGTSGVDEQFF
>TRBJ2-7|TRBV15|TRBD2|NA
TGTGCCACCAGCAGGGCTTTAGCGGGGGGCTCCTACGAGCAGTACTTC
CATSRALAGGSYEQYF
>TRBJ1-6|TRBV6-2/TRBV6-3|NA|NA
TGTGCCAGCAGTCCACTAGCGGGTTCCTATAATTCACCCCTCCACTTT
CASSPLAGSYNSPLHF
>TRBJ1-5|TRBV7-9|NA|NA
TGTGCCAGCAGCTTACTGACAGACAATCAGCCCCAGCATTTT
CASSLLTDNQPQHF
>TRBJ1-4|TRBV27|TRBD1|NA
TGTGCCAGCAGCTACAGGGGGTTAACTAATGAAAAACTGTTTTTT
CASSYRGLTNEKLFF
>TRBJ1-3|TRBV9|NA|NA
TGTGCCAGCAGCGTTAGCGGAAACACCATATATTTT
CASSVSGNTIYF
>TRBJ1-1|TRBV5-1|NA|NA
TGCGCCAGCAGCTTGGTAAGTTCGGGGAACACTGAAGCTTTCTTT
CASSLVSSGNTEAFF
>TRBJ2-2|TRBV19|TRBD2|NA
TGTGCCAGTAGTATGGATTTTCCCGGACTAGCGGGGGGGCCCGCCGGGGAGCTGTTTTTT
CASSMDFPGLAGGPAGELFF
>TRBJ2-5|TRBV7-7|NA|NA
TGTGCTAGCAGCTTAGCATGGGCCCAAGAGACCCAGTACTTC
CASSLAWAQETQYF
>TRBJ2-5|TRBV2|TRBD2|many
TGTGCCAGCAGTGGGGGGAGGGATTACTTC
CASSGGRDYF
>TRBJ2-1|TRBV11-2|NA|NA
TGTGCCAGCAGCTCAACAGGTACTTTCTACAATGAGCAGTTCTTC
CASSSTGTFYNEQFF
>TRBJ1-1|TRBV6-5|TRBD1|NA
TGTGCCAGCAGTTACTCAACAGGGGGCTTAAACACTGAAGCTTTCTTT
CASSYSTGGLNTEAFF
>TRBJ2-2|TRBV18|TRBD1|NA
TGTGCCAGCTTCCCCCCGGGACAGGGGGCAGTCGGGGAGCTGTTTTTT
CASFPPGQGAVGELFF
>TRBJ1-2|TRBV19|NA|NA
TGTGCCAGTAGTGGCAGGGGCGGCTATGGCTACACCTTC
CASSGRGGYGYTF
>TRBJ1-2|TRBV6-2/TRBV6-3|TRBD1|NA
TGTGCCAGCAGTTACTCACGGGACAGGGCTGCCTATGGCTACACCTTC
CASSYSRDRAAYGYTF
>TRBJ2-1|TRBV24-1|TRBD1|once
TGTGCCACCAGTGATTTTTCGACAGGGCAAAGACACAATGAGCAGTTCTTC
CATSDFSTGQRHNEQFF
>TRBJ2-3|TRBV3-1/TRBV3-2|TRBD2|NA
TGTGCCAGCATGGAGCGGGGGGGCACAGATACGCAGTATTTT
CASMERGGTDTQYF
>TRBJ2-7|TRBV6-5|NA|NA
TGTGCCAGCAGTACCCGACAGGAAATATCCTACGAGCAGTACTTC
CASSTRQEISYEQYF
>TRBJ1-2|TRBV19|NA|NA
TGTGCCAGTAGTATTGGCACAGCCCTCTATGGCTACACCTTC
CASSIGTALYGYTF